The text below deals with one T cell receptor beta chain. This clonotype was picked up a small number of times. The target of this receptor is not known. Base qualities are not at hand, and no much larger clone is one base apart. To prepare the library, 5' RACE was applied. Sequencing used a NextSeq 500. The TCR library protocol attached unique molecular identifiers to individual cDNA molecules to correct for sequencing error and PCR bias. Both TCR alpha and beta chains were sequenced, and tight co-correlation was observed between alpha and beta sequence abundances in each sample. The paper's processing steps were these. Decombinator V4 was used to perform V gene, J gene and CDR3 annotation of TCR sequences. TCRs were defined as expanded if a significant change between any two time points was detected under a Poisson model with p below 0.0001. TCR abundances were normalised to the total number of TCRs sequenced per sample and expressed as counts per million. MAIT TCRs were defined by TRAV1-2 paired with TRAJ12, TRAJ20 or TRAJ33, and iNKT TCRs by TRAV10 paired with TRAJ18. VDJdb, accessed 1 November 2021, was searched for CMV, EBV and SARS-CoV-2 annotated TCRs, excluding TCRs annotated for multiple antigens. TCRdb passed the public sequencing reads through fastp at Q25 and MiXCR, retaining productive beta sequences. For every CDR3 protein sequence, its rows merge into one entry that carries the most common genes and DNA. The V and J calls and clone size come from TCRdb's table, not from the authors' own analysis. For this sample the table gives about 50,000 distinct CDR3 sequences, of which less than 9.5% were detected only once. The ten top clones hold about 4.2% of the sample.

The sample comes from a study of early T cells in non-severe SARS-CoV-2 infection (dated by TCRdb to about 2021). Background on the whole study: Because TCR sequencing relied on bulk RNA taken from unsorted whole blood, pairing of alpha and beta chains was not possible. What the authors observed across the whole study: VDJdb matching was skewed toward anti-spike CD8 responses and likely underestimated virus-specific expansions, missing private and CD4 specificities.

Relative to germline, V is 1 base shorter and J is 6 bases shorter, with 4 bases between their ends. Sequences SNHLY (CDR1) and FYNNEI (CDR2) are obtained from the germline V gene. The CDR3 spans 12 residues, from the cysteine through the phenylalanine. CDR3 DNA is the only sequence kept; it has 36 bases, read in frame from the first base. Set within a cohort of healthcare workers in London, UK, this nested case-control study involved weekly PCR testing of nasopharyngeal swabs along with blood sampling. Healthcare workers were recruited during the week of the UK lockdown, between 23 and 31 March 2020, and followed weekly for up to roughly 15 weeks.

This TCR was recovered from an adult who was a healthcare worker with PCR-confirmed SARS-CoV-2 infection or an uninfected control (not recorded which). The V and J segments used are TRBV2 and TRBJ2-4; no confident D gene assignment can be made. Sequencing was done on a sample of whole blood. The bases are TGTGCCAGCAGTGAAGGCGGAAACATTCAGTACTTC. This yields the protein CASSEGGNIQYF.